This T cell receptor (beta chain) was obtained from a study of blood T cell repertoires in COVID-19. Turning to the study itself: T cells, B-cell-depleted T cells, or PBMCs provided the cDNA or gDNA that served as material.

Sequenced by immunoSEQ multiplex PCR; TCRdb stores in-frame clones only, minus some. The sample carries about 140,000 clones, 85% to 90% recorded once. The CDR3 has 13 amino acids. The germline gives CDR1 MNHEY, CDR2 SVGEGT. The V end was cut by 2 bases, the J end by 9 bases, with 11 bases between. This TCR was recovered from a woman aged 40 to 50 with acute or convalescent COVID-19. The gene calls are TRBV6-2 or TRBV6-3 and TRBJ1-5; D might be TRBD1 (5 bases). Sequencing used peripheral blood. CDR3 protein: CASSYRGLVPQHF. The CDR3 DNA reads as TGTGCCAGCAGTTACAGGGGCCTAGTGCCCCAGCATTTT.